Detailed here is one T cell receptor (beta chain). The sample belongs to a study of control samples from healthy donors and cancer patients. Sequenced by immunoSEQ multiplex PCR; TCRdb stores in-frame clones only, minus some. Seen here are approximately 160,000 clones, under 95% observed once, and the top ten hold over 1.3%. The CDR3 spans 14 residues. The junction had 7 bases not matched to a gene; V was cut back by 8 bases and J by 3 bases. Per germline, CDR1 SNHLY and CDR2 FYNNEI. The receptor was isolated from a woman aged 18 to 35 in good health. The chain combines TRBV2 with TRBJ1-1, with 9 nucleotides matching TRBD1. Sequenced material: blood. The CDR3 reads CASDRGVRDTEAFF. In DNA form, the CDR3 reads TGTGCCAGCGACAGGGGGGTGAGGGACACTGAAGCTTTCTTT.